This T cell receptor (beta chain) was identified during a study of response to subunit inactivated influenza vaccine. Comments on this clonotype: The antigen is unknown.

The study's findings and limits: Seasonal influenza vaccination, on each occasion, was suggested by the authors to recruit few new T cells.

TCRdb reanalysed the RT-PCR reads using MiXCR and keeps one entry per CDR3 protein. The table includes about 650,000 distinct CDR3 sequences, approximately 14% detected once. CDR1 is MNHEY and CDR2 is SMNVEV in the germline V gene (reference sequence). J lost 1 base, V lost 8 bases, and 16 bases had no gene match. This CDR3 comprises 18 residues. The sample was PBMCs from blood, taken 11 to 12 days after vaccination. This chain connects TRBV27 to TRBJ2-1, with TRBD2 identical over 8 bases. The receptor was derived from a man over 45 who received an inactivated influenza vaccine. CDR3 nucleotide sequence: TGTGCCAGCGGATACAGGGCTACTAGCGGCCTTTCCTACAATGAGCAGTTCTTC. Protein: CASGYRATSGLSYNEQFF.